The rows below give T cell receptor beta chains drawn from one sample of a study of a mutant IDH1 vaccine in newly diagnosed glioma. Profiling relied on immunoSEQ multiplex PCR, and the TCRdb table lists in-frame clones only, not all of them. The table has under 60,000 clones, more than 75% seen once. No antigen has been identified for these receptors. The specimen comprised PBMCs, sampled from a glioma patient whose treatment included an IDH1 peptide vaccine. The origin of the receptors is a woman between 35 and 50 years old with glioma. Some clones in this sample may be carry-over from other donors' samples. Both conserved end residues are part of each CDR3. A D gene is named only where the DNA matches it firmly. Clone size is stated in some rows and not others, as once, few, many or a class when expanded.

NA,TRBV27,TRBJ2-7,TRBD2,CASSFGLAGGTQYF,TGTGCCAGCAGTTTCGGGCTAGCGGGGGGGACGCAGTACTTC
NA,TRBV5-8,TRBJ1-1,TRBD1,CASSLVQGAEAFF,TGTGCCAGCAGCTTGGTCCAGGGGGCTGAAGCTTTCTTT
once,TRBV7-8,TRBJ1-1,NA,CASSGGIQGGNTEAFF,TGTGCCAGCAGCGGGGGCATTCAAGGCGGGAACACTGAAGCTTTCTTT
once,TRBV19,TRBJ1-1,TRBD1,CASSMNRGPGSSKNTEAFF,TGTGCCAGTAGTATGAACAGGGGGCCCGGGAGTAGTAAGAACACTGAAGCTTTCTTT
NA,TRBV2,TRBJ2-3,TRBD2,CASSPGLDPTDTQYF,TGTGCCAGCAGCCCGGGACTAGACCCCACAGATACGCAGTATTTT
NA,TRBV5-1,TRBJ2-1,NA,CASSLRDGYNEQFF,TGCGCCAGCAGCTTGCGTGACGGCTACAATGAGCAGTTCTTC
NA,TRBV15,TRBJ2-3,TRBD2,CATSRDRGTSGDTQYF,TGTGCCACCAGCAGAGATCGGGGGACTAGCGGAGATACGCAGTATTTT
NA,TRBV9,TRBJ2-7,NA,CASSVGRGGLYEQYF,TGTGCCAGCAGCGTAGGGAGGGGGGGCTTATACGAGCAGTACTTC
few,TRBV30,TRBJ1-1,NA,CAWNGGTTEAFF,TGTGCCTGGAATGGGGGCACCACTGAAGCTTTCTTT
NA,TRBV5-1,TRBJ2-7,NA,CASSLEGAGYYEQYF,TGCGCCAGCAGCTTGGAAGGGGCGGGCTACTACGAGCAGTACTTC
few,TRBV4-3,TRBJ1-6,NA,CASSQEPGTPLHF,TGCGCCAGCAGCCAAGAGCCAGGGACACCCCTCCACTTT
NA,TRBV19,TRBJ2-7,NA,CASSFETGLPYEQYF,TGTGCCAGTAGTTTTGAAACAGGTTTGCCCTACGAGCAGTACTTC
NA,TRBV29-1,TRBJ2-3,NA,CSVEGGWNTQYF,TGCAGCGTTGAAGGGGGGTGGAATACGCAGTATTTT
NA,TRBV6-1,TRBJ2-7,NA,CASLRDRSYEQYF,TGTGCCAGCCTACGGGACCGATCCTACGAGCAGTACTTC
NA,TRBV29-1,TRBJ1-2,NA,CSVDPGGGYGYTF,TGCAGCGTCGATCCGGGGGGCGGCTATGGCTACACCTTC
NA,TRBV13,TRBJ2-2,TRBD2,CASSSPGTSGTGELFF,TGTGCCAGCAGCTCCCCCGGGACTAGCGGCACCGGGGAGCTGTTTTTT
NA,TRBV27,TRBJ2-5,NA,CASSLYWADQQETQYF,TGTGCCAGCAGTTTATACTGGGCAGACCAACAAGAGACCCAGTACTTC
few,TRBV7-6,TRBJ2-1,NA,CASSLSPLGNEQFF,TGTGCCAGCAGCCTCTCCCCCTTAGGGAATGAGCAGTTCTTC
NA,TRBV25-1,TRBJ2-7,TRBD1,CASGGQGYEQYF,TGTGCCAGCGGGGGACAGGGATACGAGCAGTACTTC
NA,TRBV29-1,TRBJ2-2,TRBD2,CSVPASGGGELFF,TGCAGCGTTCCAGCTAGCGGCGGCGGGGAGCTGTTTTTT
NA,TRBV5-1,TRBJ2-7,TRBD1,CASSLAGGRDSYEQYF,TGCGCCAGCAGCTTGGCAGGGGGACGGGACTCCTACGAGCAGTACTTC
NA,TRBV6-1,TRBJ1-2,TRBD1,CASSEMGDRVRGYTF,TGTGCCAGCAGTGAAATGGGAGACAGGGTCCGGGGCTACACCTTC
NA,TRBV2,TRBJ1-6,NA,CASSVGVESYNSPLHF,TGTGCCAGCAGTGTCGGGGTTGAGTCCTATAATTCACCCCTCCACTTT
NA,TRBV11-3,TRBJ2-1,NA,CASSLERGDEQFF,TGTGCCAGCAGCTTAGAACGGGGAGATGAGCAGTTCTTC
NA,TRBV6-5,TRBJ1-1,TRBD1,CASSARQGLNTEAFF,TGTGCCAGCAGTGCACGACAGGGACTGAACACTGAAGCTTTCTTT
NA,TRBV5-4,TRBJ1-2,TRBD1,CASSLGQAQFYGYTF,TGTGCCAGCAGCTTAGGACAGGCTCAGTTTTATGGCTACACCTTC
NA,TRBV7-2,TRBJ2-7,TRBD2,CASSSSGGAYNEQYF,TGTGCCAGCAGCTCTAGCGGGGGGGCTTATAACGAGCAGTACTTC
NA,TRBV9,TRBJ1-1,TRBD1,CASSVARGGTEAFF,TGTGCCAGCAGCGTCGCCAGGGGGGGCACTGAAGCTTTCTTT
NA,TRBV12-5,TRBJ1-1,NA,CASGSKVGPNTEAFF,TGTGCTAGTGGTTCCAAGGTAGGGCCGAACACTGAAGCTTTCTTT
NA,TRBV23-1,TRBJ1-4,NA,CASSPLGPPRSEKLFF,TGCGCCAGCAGTCCCCTGGGCCCTCCCAGGAGTGAAAAACTGTTTTTT
NA,TRBV9,TRBJ1-1,NA,CASSVGQPNTEAFF,TGTGCCAGCAGCGTAGGACAGCCGAACACTGAAGCTTTCTTT
NA,TRBV5-1,TRBJ2-2,NA,CASSLEVATGELFF,TGCGCCAGCAGCTTGGAGGTCGCCACCGGGGAGCTGTTTTTT
few,TRBV25-1,TRBJ1-1,NA,CASSEGPMNTEAFF,TGTGCCAGCAGTGAGGGACCAATGAACACTGAAGCTTTCTTT
NA,TRBV5-4,TRBJ2-5,TRBD2,CASSLGLAGGQAQETQYF,TGTGCCAGCAGCTTGGGTCTAGCGGGGGGGCAAGCGCAAGAGACCCAGTACTTC
NA,TRBV7-9,TRBJ2-1,TRBD1,CASSHRGQGANEQFF,TGTGCCAGCAGCCATAGGGGACAGGGGGCCAATGAGCAGTTCTTC
NA,TRBV5-1,TRBJ2-7,NA,CASSLDRVSYEQYF,TGCGCCAGCAGCTTGGACAGGGTGTCCTACGAGCAGTACTTC
NA,TRBV29-1,TRBJ2-7,NA,CSVLERGYEQYF,TGCAGCGTCTTAGAGAGGGGTTACGAGCAGTACTTC
few,TRBV29-1,TRBJ2-3,NA,CSVSDGAGITDTQYF,TGCAGCGTTTCCGATGGCGCTGGGATAACAGATACGCAGTATTTT
NA,TRBV2,TRBJ1-5,TRBD1,CASSGTGDQPQHF,TGTGCCAGCAGTGGGACAGGGGATCAGCCCCAGCATTTT
NA,TRBV6-5,TRBJ1-5,NA,CASSYSGQANQPQHF,TGTGCCAGCAGTTACTCTGGGCAGGCTAATCAGCCCCAGCATTTT